Listed below are T cell receptor beta chains from one sample, sequenced in a study of blood T cell repertoires in COVID-19. Assay used: immunoSEQ multiplex PCR; TCRdb lists only in-frame clones, some missing. The sample consists of 53,000 or so clones, around 78% of them appearing once. Source material: peripheral blood. Source of these receptors: a human donor with active or convalescent COVID-19. The donor label of this sample is uncertain. Each CDR3 is given with its conserved first and last residue.

CDR3 length,V gene,J gene,CDR3 protein
15,TRBV28,TRBJ2-6,CASRSYASGANVLTF
15,TRBV18,TRBJ2-1,CASSPNRVPYNEQFF
15,TRBV3-1/TRBV3-2,TRBJ1-1,CASSQLVGVKTEAFF
18,TRBV5-1,TRBJ2-5,CASSTGGLAGGDGETQYF
14,TRBV27,TRBJ2-1,CASSLQGISNEQFF
15,TRBV5-6,TRBJ1-2,CASSLGRGISGGYTF
14,TRBV14,TRBJ2-7,CASSQPGFGYEQYF
11,TRBV20-1,TRBJ2-1,CRISSGHEQFF
19,TRBV6-2/TRBV6-3,TRBJ1-5,CASSYLNRVRGRPNQPQHF
15,TRBV28,TRBJ2-2,CASSTTGAHTGELFF
20,TRBV30,TRBJ1-6,CAWSVYRGPLLSSYNSPLHF
16,TRBV9,TRBJ2-2,CASSVAAGLASGELFF
18,TRBV28,TRBJ2-2,CASSSRTSGRARPGELFF
16,TRBV7-3,TRBJ1-4,CASSLEEAGTNEKLFF
16,TRBV24-1,TRBJ2-2,CATSDFSYLNTGELFF
14,TRBV18,TRBJ2-2,CASSPRTEGGELFF
14,TRBV6-4,TRBJ2-1,CASSVRQGYNEQFF
16,TRBV7-2,TRBJ2-1,CASSGGASGSRDEQFF
14,TRBV6-5,TRBJ2-7,CARGERGSSYEQYF
14,TRBV19,TRBJ2-7,CASRTGFSSYEQYF
14,TRBV20-1,TRBJ2-7,CSASEGGFAYEQYF
14,TRBV30,TRBJ1-1,CAWGPQGSNTEAFF
14,TRBV3-1/TRBV3-2,TRBJ2-1,CASSQWDSNNEQFF
15,TRBV7-2,TRBJ2-7,CASSSGTSGRHEQYF
14,TRBV9,TRBJ1-2,CASSVGQAVYGYTF
14,TRBV3-1/TRBV3-2,TRBJ1-5,CASSLGTGHQPQHF
14,TRBV24-1,TRBJ1-1,CATSDSGQGYEAFF